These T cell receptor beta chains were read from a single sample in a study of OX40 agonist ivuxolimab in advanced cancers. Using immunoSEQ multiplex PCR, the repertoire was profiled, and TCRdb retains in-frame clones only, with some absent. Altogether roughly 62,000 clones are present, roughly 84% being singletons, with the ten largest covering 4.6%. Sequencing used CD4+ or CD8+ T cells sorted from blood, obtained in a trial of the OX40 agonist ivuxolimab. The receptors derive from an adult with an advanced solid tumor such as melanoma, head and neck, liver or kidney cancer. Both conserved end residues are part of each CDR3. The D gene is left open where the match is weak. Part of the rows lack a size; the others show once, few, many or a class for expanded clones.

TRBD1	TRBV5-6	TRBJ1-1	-	TGTGCCAGCAGTCGCGACAGGGGGGAGGCTGAAGCTTTCTTT	CASSRDRGEAEAFF
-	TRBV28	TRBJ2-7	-	TGTGCCAGCAGTTTAGCCCAGGATGTGACCTACGAGCAGTACTTC	CASSLAQDVTYEQYF
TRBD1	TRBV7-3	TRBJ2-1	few	TGTGCCAGCAGCCCTGCCACGGGACAGTTCAATGAGCAGTTCTTC	CASSPATGQFNEQFF
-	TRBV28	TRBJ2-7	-	TGTGCCAGCAGTTTTGGGGGCGTAGGGCCCTACGAGCAGTACTTC	CASSFGGVGPYEQYF
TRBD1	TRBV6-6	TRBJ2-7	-	TGTGCCAGCAGCGCCGACAGGGGTGGGCAGTACTTC	CASSADRGGQYF
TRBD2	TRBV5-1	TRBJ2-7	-	TGCGCCAGCAGCGACCAGGGCGGGAGCTCCTACGAGCAGTACTTC	CASSDQGGSSYEQYF
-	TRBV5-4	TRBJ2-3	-	TGTGCCAGCAGCTTAGCCACGGGCGGGAATGTAGATACGCAGTATTTT	CASSLATGGNVDTQYF
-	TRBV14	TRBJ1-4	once	TGTGCCAGCAGCCAAACAGGGAGTGGGGAAAAACTGTTTTTT	CASSQTGSGEKLFF
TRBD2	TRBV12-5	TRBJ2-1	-	TGTGCTAGTGGCAGCCAGACTAGCGGGGGGTCCTACAATGAGCAGTTCTTC	CASGSQTSGGSYNEQFF
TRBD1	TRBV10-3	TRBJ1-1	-	TGTGCCATCAGTGGACAGGGGACAAACGCTGAAGCTTTCTTT	CAISGQGTNAEAFF